Each of the 10 T cell receptor beta chains below was sequenced from the same sample in a study of blood T cell repertoires in COVID-19. Using immunoSEQ multiplex PCR, the repertoire was profiled, and TCRdb retains in-frame clones only, with some absent. The table shows fewer than 250,000 clones, with roughly 90% occurring only once. The specimen sequenced was PBMCs or T cells enriched from blood (not recorded which). These receptor sequences come from a man under 40 who had been exposed to COVID-19.

The CDR3 region is CASSSTADTEAFF. The CDR3 nucleotides are TGCGCCAGCAGCTCAACAGCCGACACTGAAGCTTTCTTT. This chain joins TRBV5-1 and TRBJ1-1; D gene ambiguous. With 3 bases removed from V and 3 bases from J, the gap between germline ends came to 9 bases. The CDR3 is 13 residues long. Germline V gene sequence: CDR1 SGHRS, CDR2 YFSETQ.

The chain carries TRBV12-3 or TRBV12-4 and TRBJ1-2, with no clear D. The V gene lost 5 bases and the J gene lost 4 bases, with 8 bases spanning the gap. The CDR3 is made up of 12 amino acids. CDR3 sequence: CASSPGSYGYTF. The CDR3 DNA reads as TGTGCCAGCAGTCCGGGGAGCTATGGCTACACCTTC.

The rearrangement links TRBV5-6 to TRBJ2-5; TRBD2 might be the D (6 bases). CDR3 length: 15 amino acids. CDR1 is SGHDT and CDR2 is YYEEEE in the germline V gene. The V end lost 0 bases, the J end lost 4 bases, and 13 bases lay between the germline ends. The CDR3 sequence is CASSLVAGMAETQYF. The DNA of the CDR3 is TGTGCCAGCAGCTTGGTTGCGGGGATGGCAGAGACCCAGTACTTC.

V usage is TRBV7-6 and J usage is TRBJ2-1; 8 bases agree with TRBD2. The CDR3 extends over 13 amino acids. V shed 5 bases, J shed 9 bases, and the junction held 6 bases outside the gene matches. Germline assignment: CDR1 SGHVS and CDR2 FNYEAQ. The CDR3: CASSARGGSEQFF. DNA for the CDR3: TGTGCCAGCAGCGCACGGGGGGGCAGTGAGCAGTTCTTC.

A note on this clone: The junction departs from germline at one end; a sequencing error may be responsible. The V gene is TRBV3-1 (or the pseudogene TRBV3-2), the J gene TRBJ2-3; no clear D gene. The CDR3 runs 14 residues. Germline V gene data show CDR1 as LGHDT and CDR2 as YNNKEL (reference sequence). The CDR3 loop is CASSKEIVTDTQYF. Written as DNA, the CDR3 is TGTGCCAGCAGCAAAGAGATAGTCACAGATACGCAGTATTTT.

The chain combines TRBV6-5 with TRBJ1-1; the D is unclear. V dropped 4 bases and J dropped 0 bases, with 9 bases sitting between them. The CDR3 is made up of 14 amino acids. Germline loops: CDR1 MNHEY, CDR2 SVGAGI. Here the CDR3 DNA reads TGTGCCAGCAGTTTACAGATGTTGAACACTGAAGCTTTCTTT. This encodes CASSLQMLNTEAFF.

The chain employs TRBV2 and TRBJ2-3; TRBD2 matches at 10 bases. Germline V gene sequence: CDR1 SNHLY, CDR2 FYNNEI. The CDR3 totals 16 residues. J lost 4 bases, V lost 5 bases, and 9 bases had no gene match. The CDR3 sequence: CASSQQLTSGPDTQYF. For the CDR3, the DNA is TGTGCCAGCAGTCAACAGTTGACTAGCGGGCCAGATACGCAGTATTTT. Combining the CDR3 with reference TRBV2 and TRBJ2-3 gives the whole variable domain EPEVTQTPSHQVTQMGQEVILRCVPISNHLYFYWYRQILGQKVEFLVSFYNNEISEKSEIFDDQFSVERPDGSNFTLKIRSTKLEDSAMYFCASSQQLTSGPDTQYFGPGTRLTVL.

The chain recombines TRBV10-3 with TRBJ2-1; 9 bases are a match to TRBD1. After removal of 6 bases from V and 3 bases from J, the junction contained 9 bases not matched to a gene. The CDR3 covers 16 residues. Germline CDR1 reads ENHRY; CDR2 reads SYGVKD. The CDR3 spells CAIRAGRDRVYNEQFF. In nucleotides, the CDR3 is TGTGCCATCAGGGCGGGCCGGGACAGGGTCTACAATGAGCAGTTCTTC.

The V and J genes are TRBV27 and TRBJ1-1, with D tentatively TRBD1 (6 bases). This CDR3 is built from 14 residues. The germline CDR1 and CDR2 sequences are MNHEY and SMNVEV (reference sequence). With 2 bases removed from V and 4 bases from J, the gap between germline ends came to 11 bases. In nucleotides, the CDR3 is TGTGCCAGCAGTTTAAGGGGGGGGGTCACTGAAGCTTTCTTT. Residues: CASSLRGGVTEAFF.

The rearrangement joins TRBV3-1 (or the pseudogene TRBV3-2) to TRBJ2-2; D not resolved. The CDR3 totals 13 residues. Germline V gene data show CDR1 as LGHDT and CDR2 as YNNKEL (reference sequence). The V end lost 4 bases, the J end lost 5 bases, and 8 bases lay between the germline ends. CDR3 bases: TGTGCCAGCAGCCCCGCAGTAACCGGGGAGCTGTTTTTT. It codes for CASSPAVTGELFF.